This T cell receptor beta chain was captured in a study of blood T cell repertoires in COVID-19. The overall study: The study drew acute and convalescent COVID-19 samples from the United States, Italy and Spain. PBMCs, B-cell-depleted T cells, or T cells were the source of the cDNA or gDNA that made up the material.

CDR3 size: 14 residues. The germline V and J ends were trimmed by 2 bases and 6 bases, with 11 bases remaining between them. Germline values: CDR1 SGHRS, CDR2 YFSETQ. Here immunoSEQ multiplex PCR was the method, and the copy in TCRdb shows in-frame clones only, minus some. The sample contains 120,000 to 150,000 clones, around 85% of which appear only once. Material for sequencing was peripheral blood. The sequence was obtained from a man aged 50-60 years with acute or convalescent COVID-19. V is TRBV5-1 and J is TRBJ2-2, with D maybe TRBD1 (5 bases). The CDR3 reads CASSFGQGPGELFF. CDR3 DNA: TGCGCCAGCAGCTTCGGTCAGGGCCCCGGGGAGCTGTTTTTT.